This T cell receptor (beta chain) was documented in a study of blood T cell repertoires in COVID-19. Sequencing was performed with immunoSEQ multiplex PCR; in TCRdb, only in-frame clones are kept and a portion is missing. The sample yields 300,000 to 400,000 clones, 85% to 90% seen once. The germline V gene encodes CDR1 SGHAT and CDR2 FQDESV (reference sequence). The V and J ends lost 5 bases and 5 bases respectively, with 16 bases between them. The CDR3 length is 15 residues. The V call is TRBV11-1, the J call TRBJ2-1; TRBD2 might be the D (5 bases). Sequencing input: peripheral blood. The clonotype was recovered from a woman aged 50 to 60 with COVID-19, enrolled during active disease. CDR3 amino acids: CASSRSATEDNEQFF. CDR3 DNA sequence: TGTGCCAGCAGCCGTAGCGCGACGGAGGACAATGAGCAGTTCTTC.